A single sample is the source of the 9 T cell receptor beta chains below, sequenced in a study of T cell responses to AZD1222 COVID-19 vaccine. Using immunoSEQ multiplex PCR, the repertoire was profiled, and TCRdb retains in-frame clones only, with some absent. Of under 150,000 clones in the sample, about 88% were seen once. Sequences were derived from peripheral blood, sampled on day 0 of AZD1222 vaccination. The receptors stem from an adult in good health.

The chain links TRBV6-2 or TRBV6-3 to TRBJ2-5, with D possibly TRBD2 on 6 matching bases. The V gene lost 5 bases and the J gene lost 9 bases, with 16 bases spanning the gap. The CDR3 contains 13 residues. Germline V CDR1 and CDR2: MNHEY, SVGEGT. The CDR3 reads CASSRGTSSAQYF. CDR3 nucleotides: TGTGCCAGCAGTCGGGGGACCTCCTCGGCCCAGTACTTC.

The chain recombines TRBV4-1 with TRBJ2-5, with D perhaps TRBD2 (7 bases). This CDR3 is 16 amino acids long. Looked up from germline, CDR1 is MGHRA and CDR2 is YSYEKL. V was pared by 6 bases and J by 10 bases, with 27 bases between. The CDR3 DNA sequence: TGCGCCAGCAGTCTTGGGGGGGGCGATACAAGAGAGGGCCAGTACTTC. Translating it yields CASSLGGGDTREGQYF.

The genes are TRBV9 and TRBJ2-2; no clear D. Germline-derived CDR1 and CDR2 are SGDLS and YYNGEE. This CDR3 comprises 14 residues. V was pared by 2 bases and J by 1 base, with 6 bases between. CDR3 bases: TGTGCCAGCAGCGTTCTTAAGAACACCGGGGAGCTGTTTTTT. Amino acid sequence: CASSVLKNTGELFF.

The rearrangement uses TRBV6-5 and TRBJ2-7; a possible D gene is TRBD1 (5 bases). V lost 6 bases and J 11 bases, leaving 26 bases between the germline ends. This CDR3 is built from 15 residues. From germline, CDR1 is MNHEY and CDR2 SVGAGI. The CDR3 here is CASSYRRQGFVEEYF. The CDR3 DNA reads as TGTGCCAGCAGCTACCGCCGGCAGGGTTTCGTAGAAGAGTACTTC.

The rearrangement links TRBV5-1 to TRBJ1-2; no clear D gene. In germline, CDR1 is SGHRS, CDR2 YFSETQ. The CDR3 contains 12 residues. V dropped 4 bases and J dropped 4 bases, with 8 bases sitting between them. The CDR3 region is CASSAAGYGYTF. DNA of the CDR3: TGCGCCAGCAGCGCCGCGGGCTATGGCTACACCTTC.

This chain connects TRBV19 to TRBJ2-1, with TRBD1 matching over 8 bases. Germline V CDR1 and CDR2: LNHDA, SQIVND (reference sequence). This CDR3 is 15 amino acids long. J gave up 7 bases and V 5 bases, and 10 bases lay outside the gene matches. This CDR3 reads CASSAGTGFRNEQFF. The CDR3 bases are TGTGCCAGTAGTGCCGGGACAGGATTTAGGAATGAGCAGTTCTTC.

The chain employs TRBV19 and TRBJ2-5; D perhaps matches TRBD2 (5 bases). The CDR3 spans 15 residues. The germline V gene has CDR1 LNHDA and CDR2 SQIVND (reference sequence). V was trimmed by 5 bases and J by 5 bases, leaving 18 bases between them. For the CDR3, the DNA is TGTGCCAGTAGTCTAGGACTGGGGAAGCTGGAGACCCAGTACTTC. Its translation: CASSLGLGKLETQYF.

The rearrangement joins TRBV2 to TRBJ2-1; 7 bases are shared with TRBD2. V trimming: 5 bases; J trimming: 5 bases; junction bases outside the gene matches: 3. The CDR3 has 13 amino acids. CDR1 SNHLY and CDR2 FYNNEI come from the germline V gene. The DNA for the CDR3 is TGTGCCAGCAGTTCTAGCGGCAACAATGAGCAGTTCTTC. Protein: CASSSSGNNEQFF.

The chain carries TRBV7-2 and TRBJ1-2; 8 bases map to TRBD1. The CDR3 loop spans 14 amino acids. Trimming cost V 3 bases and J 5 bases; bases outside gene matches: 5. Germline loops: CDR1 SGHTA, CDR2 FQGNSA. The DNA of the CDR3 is TGTGCCAGCAGCTTCGGGGACAGGACGTATGGCTACACCTTC. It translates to CASSFGDRTYGYTF.